One and the same sample provided the 13 T cell receptor beta chains below, sequenced in a study of T cells in Graves' hyperthyroidism and ophthalmopathy. Amplification of TCR beta CDR3 regions was performed using RNA transcripts as template. When the TCR CDR3 underwent first-round RT-PCR, the HTBI primer set was used. TCRdb itself ran the multiplex PCR reads through MiXCR, one entry per CDR3 protein. The data show roughly 500,000 distinct CDR3 sequences, roughly 22% seen once. Sequencing was performed on blood. All receptors come from a woman between 65 and 79 years old with Graves' ophthalmopathy.

V is TRBV29-1 and J is TRBJ2-6; 7 bases align to TRBD1. CDR3 length: 15 amino acids. Germline V gene sequence: CDR1 SQVTM, CDR2 ANQGSEA. Unmatched junction bases numbered 4, after V lost 5 bases and J lost 0 bases. The CDR3 sequence: CSVKGQSSGANVLTF. In DNA form, the CDR3 reads TGCAGCGTTAAGGGACAGAGCTCTGGGGCCAACGTCCTGACTTTC.

Only a few counts were recorded for this clonotype. This chain links TRBV5-1 with TRBJ2-2; D is ambiguous. This CDR3 is built from 15 residues. Germline values: CDR1 SGHRS, CDR2 YFSETQ. V was pared by 5 bases and J by 6 bases, with 17 bases between. CDR3 loop: CASRPDPNWAGELFF. Written as DNA, the CDR3 is TGCGCCAGCAGACCTGACCCGAACTGGGCCGGGGAGCTGTTTTTT.

The chain has TRBV5-1 and TRBJ1-2; TRBD1 might be the D (6 bases). Germline V lookup: CDR1 SGHRS, CDR2 YFSETQ. Deletions cut 1 base from V and 5 bases from J, with 21 bases between. The CDR3 spans 17 residues. The CDR3 bases are TGCGCCAGCAGCTTGTTTGGGGGCCGGGGGCGGCCTTATGGCTACACCTTC. Translated: CASSLFGGRGRPYGYTF. The full variable domain, in which reference TRBV5-1 and TRBJ1-2 provide the parts outside the CDR3, is KAGVTQTPRYLIKTRGQQVTLSCSPISGHRSVSWYQQTPGQGLQFLFEYFSETQRNKGNFPGRFSGRQFSNSRSEMNVSTLELGDSALYLCASSLFGGRGRPYGYTFGSGTRLTVV.

This clonotype has a handful of counts. The chain carries TRBV28 and TRBJ2-4, with TRBD2 matching 9 bases. CDR1 and CDR2 from the germline V gene are MDHEN and SYDVKM. V shed 2 bases and J 9 bases; nucleotides not matched to a gene: 5. The CDR3 runs to 14 residues. DNA for the CDR3: TGTGCCAGCAGTTTAAGTAGCGGGAGCGGCATTCAGTACTTC. Residues: CASSLSSGSGIQYF.

This clonotype was found many times. The chain couples TRBV6-6 to TRBJ2-3, with 8 bases matching TRBD2. V gave up 2 bases and J gave up 5 bases; unmatched junction bases: 3. In germline, CDR1 is MNHNY, CDR2 SVGAGI (reference sequence). The CDR3 consists of 14 residues. DNA of the CDR3: TGTGCCAGCAGTTACGTCGGGAGGGTAGATACGCAGTATTTT. This translates into CASSYVGRVDTQYF.

This clonotype showed up just a few times. V and J are TRBV11-2 and TRBJ2-1, with D unclear. There are 16 residues in the CDR3. Germline CDR1 reads SGHAT; CDR2 reads FQNNGV. The V end was cut by 1 base, the J end by 2 bases, with 12 bases between. Here the CDR3 DNA reads TGTGCCAGCAGCTTAGTTAAGATACGGCCCTACAATGAGCAGTTCTTC. This encodes CASSLVKIRPYNEQFF.

The chain couples TRBV6-5 to TRBJ1-5, with 9 bases matching TRBD1. The germline CDR1 and CDR2 sequences are MNHEY and SVGAGI. CDR3 length: 14 amino acids. The trim removed 2 bases at V and 5 bases at J, leaving 1 base unmatched. Here the CDR3 reads CASSYTGGDQPQHF. The CDR3 region has the DNA TGTGCCAGCAGTTACACAGGGGGCGATCAGCCCCAGCATTTT.

The chain uses TRBV27 and TRBJ2-5; 7 nucleotides align to TRBD1. The CDR3 runs to 16 residues. CDR1 and CDR2 (germline): MNHEY, SMNVEV (reference sequence). V shed 6 bases, J shed 2 bases, and the junction held 12 bases outside the gene matches. Here the CDR3 DNA reads TGTGCCAGCAGCCGTACCCACAGGGGACGACAAGAGACCCAGTACTTC. Translation gives CASSRTHRGRQETQYF.

J is TRBJ1-1 and V is TRBV12-3 or TRBV12-4; D gene uncertain. This CDR3 comprises 11 residues. Trimming cost V 5 bases and J 8 bases, with 9 bases left between them. The CDR3 spells CASSTLQEAFF. As DNA, the CDR3 is TGTGCCAGCAGTACCCTACAGGAAGCTTTCTTT.

The J gene is TRBJ2-7, the V gene TRBV20-1, with TRBD1 identical over 9 bases. The CDR3 covers 15 residues. Per the germline V gene, CDR1 is DFQATT and CDR2 is SNEGSKA (reference sequence). V was clipped by 1 base and J by 0 bases; unmatched bases: 4. This CDR3 reads CSARADRGSSYEQYF. The CDR3 DNA is TGCAGTGCTAGAGCTGACAGGGGGAGCTCCTACGAGCAGTACTTC.

This clonotype showed up just a few times. The genes are TRBV14 and TRBJ2-7, with unresolved D. Trimming took 1 base from V and 6 from J, leaving 10 bases between them. Germline values: CDR1 SGHDN, CDR2 FVKESK. This CDR3 contains 13 residues. CDR3 DNA: TGTGCCAGCAGCCAAGGGACCTACGGCGAGCAGTACTTC. It is translated as CASSQGTYGEQYF.

This clonotype has a count of ten or more. V is TRBV28 and J is TRBJ2-1; 7 nucleotides match TRBD2. V shed 3 bases, J shed 6 bases, and the junction held 8 bases outside the gene matches. This CDR3 has 15 amino acids. Germline V gene lookup returns CDR1 MDHEN and CDR2 SYDVKM. For the CDR3, the DNA is TGTGCCAGCAGTTTGGGAGGGAGATGGGGCAATGAGCAGTTCTTC. Translation gives CASSLGGRWGNEQFF.

This clonotype was detected once. A much larger clone is a single base away; this may be a read error. V and J are TRBV20-1 and TRBJ1-1; 7 bases align to TRBD1. Trimming removed 6 bases from V and 1 base from J; junction bases left unmatched: 11. The length of the CDR3 is 15 residues. Germline assignment: CDR1 DFQATT and CDR2 SNEGSKA (reference sequence). As DNA, the CDR3 is TGCAGTGCCCCGGACAGGAGGCAGGGGAACACTGAAGCTTTCTTT. Translated, it gives CSAPDRRQGNTEAFF.